The clone carrying this T cell receptor beta chain was picked up a small number of times. The antigen remains unidentified. This specimen belongs to a study of OX40 agonist ivuxolimab in advanced cancers. Turning to the study itself: Patients got intravenous ivuxolimab at 0.01 to 10 mg/kg every 2 weeks. The dose-escalation cohort was approximately 85% male, with a mean age of 60 years, ranging about 23 to 90.

Study-wide results and caveats: On average, a greater number of expanded clones characterised CD8+ T cells relative to CD4+. By week 6 at 0.1 to 3.0 mg/kg, blood CD4+ and CD8+ T cells had expanded clonally.

Assay used: immunoSEQ multiplex PCR; TCRdb lists only in-frame clones, some missing. This table has 77,000 or so clones, 75% to 90% appearing once. Germline V lookup: CDR1 SNHLY, CDR2 FYNNEI. V was trimmed by 4 bases and J by 5 bases, leaving 14 bases between them. CDR3 length: 14 residues. V is TRBV2 and J is TRBJ1-1; weak D call: TRBD1 (5 bases). Material: CD4+ or CD8+ T cells sorted from blood, obtained in a trial of the OX40 agonist ivuxolimab. The clonotype originates from an adult with an advanced solid tumor such as melanoma, head and neck, liver or kidney cancer. The CDR3 here is CASSGGLWGTEAFF. As DNA, the CDR3 is TGTGCCAGCAGTGGGGGACTTTGGGGGACTGAAGCTTTCTTT. Combining the CDR3 with reference TRBV2 and TRBJ1-1 gives the whole variable domain EPEVTQTPSHQVTQMGQEVILRCVPISNHLYFYWYRQILGQKVEFLVSFYNNEISEKSEIFDDQFSVERPDGSNFTLKIRSTKLEDSAMYFCASSGGLWGTEAFFGQGTRLTVV.